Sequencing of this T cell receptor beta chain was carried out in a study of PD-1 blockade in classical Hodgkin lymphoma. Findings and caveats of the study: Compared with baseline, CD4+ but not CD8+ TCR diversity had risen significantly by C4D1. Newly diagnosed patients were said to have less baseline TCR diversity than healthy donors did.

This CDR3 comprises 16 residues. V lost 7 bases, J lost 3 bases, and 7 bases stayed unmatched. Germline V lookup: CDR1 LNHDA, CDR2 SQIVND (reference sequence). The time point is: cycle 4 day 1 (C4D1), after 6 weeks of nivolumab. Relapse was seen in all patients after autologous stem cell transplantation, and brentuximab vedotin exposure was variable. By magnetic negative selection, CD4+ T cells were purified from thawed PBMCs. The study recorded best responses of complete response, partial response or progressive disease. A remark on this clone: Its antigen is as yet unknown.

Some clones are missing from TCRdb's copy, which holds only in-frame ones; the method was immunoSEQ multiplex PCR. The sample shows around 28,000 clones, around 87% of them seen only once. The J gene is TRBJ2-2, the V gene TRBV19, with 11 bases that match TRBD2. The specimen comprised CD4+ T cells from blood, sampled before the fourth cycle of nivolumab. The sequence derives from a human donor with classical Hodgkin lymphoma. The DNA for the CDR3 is TGTGCCAGTACCCACCTAGCGGGGGGATACACCGGGGAGCTGTTTTTT. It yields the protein CASTHLAGGYTGELFF. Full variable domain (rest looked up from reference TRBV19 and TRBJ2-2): DGGITQSPKYLFRKEGQNVTLSCEQNLNHDAMYWYRQDPGQGLRLIYYSQIVNDFQKGDIAEGYSVSREKKESFPLTVTSAQKNPTAFYLCASTHLAGGYTGELFFGEGSRLTVL.